This TCR beta chain stems from a study of blood T cell repertoires in COVID-19. Across the whole study: There were acute and convalescent COVID-19 samples, and they came from the United States, Italy and Spain. T cells, B-cell-depleted T cells, or PBMCs supplied cDNA or gDNA.

How the authors handled the data: Amplified reference gene primers provided the basis for estimating nucleated cell counts. Produced via immunoSEQ multiplex PCR; TCRdb's table is partial and in-frame only. From that table come the V and J calls and clone size; the DNA was used to work out D and trimming. This table holds 210,000 or so clones, over 75% found once. The sequencing input was peripheral blood. This receptor was taken from a man aged 50 to 59 who had recovered from COVID-19.

The CDR3 region is CASSQGVGQGISYGYTF. The CDR3 region has the DNA TGCGCCAGCAGCCAAGGTGTCGGGCAGGGGATTTCCTATGGCTACACCTTC. The chain recombines TRBV4-1 with TRBJ1-2, with a weak D call TRBD1 (6 bases). From germline, CDR1 is MGHRA and CDR2 YSYEKL. The V gene lost 1 base and the J gene lost 4 bases, with 19 bases spanning the gap. The CDR3 spans 17 residues.